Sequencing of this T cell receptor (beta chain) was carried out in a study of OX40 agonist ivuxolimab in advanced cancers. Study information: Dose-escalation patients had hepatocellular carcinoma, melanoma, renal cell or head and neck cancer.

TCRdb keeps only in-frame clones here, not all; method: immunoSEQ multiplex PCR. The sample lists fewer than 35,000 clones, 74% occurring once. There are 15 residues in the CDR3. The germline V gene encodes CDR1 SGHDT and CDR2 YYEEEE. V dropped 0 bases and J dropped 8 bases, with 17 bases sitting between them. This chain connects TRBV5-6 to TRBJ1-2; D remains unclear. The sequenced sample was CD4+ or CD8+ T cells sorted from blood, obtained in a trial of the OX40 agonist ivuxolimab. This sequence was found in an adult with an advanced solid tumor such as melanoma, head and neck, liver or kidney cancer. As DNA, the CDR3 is TGTGCCAGCAGCTTGGAGTCGACGGGCTTGAGGGGCTACACCTTC. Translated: CASSLESTGLRGYTF.